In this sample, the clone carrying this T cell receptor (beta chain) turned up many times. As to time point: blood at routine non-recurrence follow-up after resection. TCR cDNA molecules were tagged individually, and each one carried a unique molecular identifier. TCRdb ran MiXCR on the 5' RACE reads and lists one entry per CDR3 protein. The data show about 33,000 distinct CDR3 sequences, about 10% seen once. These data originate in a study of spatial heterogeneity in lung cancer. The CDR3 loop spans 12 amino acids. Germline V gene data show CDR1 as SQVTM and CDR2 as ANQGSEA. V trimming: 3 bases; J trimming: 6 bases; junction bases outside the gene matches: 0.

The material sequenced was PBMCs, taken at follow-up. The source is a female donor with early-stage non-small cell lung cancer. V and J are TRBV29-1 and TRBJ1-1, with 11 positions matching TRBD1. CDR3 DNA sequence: TGCAGCGTTGAGGGACAGGGGGCTGAAGCTTTCTTT. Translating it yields CSVEGQGAEAFF.